The 8 T cell receptor beta chains in this list originate from one sample, sequenced in a study of CD8+ T cells in alopecia areata. It was cDNA, reverse transcribed from extracted RNA, that served as the sequencing template. Clones were read by immunoSEQ multiplex PCR, and TCRdb kept only the in-frame ones, dropping some. The sample has roughly 100,000 clones, 85% to 90% seen once. As for treatment: oral pan-JAK inhibitor, 5-10 mg twice daily. Source: CD8+ T cells sorted from blood, taken at week 34, from a patient treated with tofacitinib. The source is a human donor with alopecia areata.

A few counts support this clone. This sequence joins TRBV25-1 and TRBJ2-7; D is uncertain. The CDR3 is made up of 11 amino acids. Trimming took 3 bases from V and 7 from J, leaving 7 bases between them. Germline V gives CDR1 MGHDK, CDR2 SYGVNS. The CDR3 spells CASSEGREQYF. The DNA of the CDR3 is TGTGCCAGCAGTGAGGGTCGGGAGCAGTACTTC.

The chain combines TRBV4-1 with TRBJ2-1; D call uncertain. The CDR3 totals 15 residues. Looked up from germline, CDR1 is MGHRA and CDR2 is YSYEKL. V was shortened by 8 bases and J by 0 bases, with 14 bases between the two germline ends. CDR3 sequence: CASQQTVASYNEQFF. In DNA form, the CDR3 reads TGCGCCAGCCAGCAGACTGTTGCCTCCTACAATGAGCAGTTCTTC.

V and J are TRBV29-1 and TRBJ2-1; tentatively, D is TRBD1 (7 bases). CDR1 and CDR2 (germline): SQVTM, ANQGSEA. This CDR3 spans 13 amino acids. Trimming removed 7 bases from V and 2 bases from J, with 12 bases in between. CDR3 region: CSAQGGPYNEQFF. CDR3 coding DNA: TGCAGCGCCCAGGGGGGACCCTACAATGAGCAGTTCTTC.

The J gene is TRBJ2-1, the V gene TRBV10-3; D is ambiguous. Germline values: CDR1 ENHRY, CDR2 SYGVKD. The V end was cut by 3 bases, the J end by 3 bases, with 12 bases between. This CDR3 contains 15 residues. In nucleotides, the CDR3 is TGTGCCATCAGTGATCTTGTCAGCAACTACAATGAGCAGTTCTTC. Translation gives CAISDLVSNYNEQFF.

The chain recombines TRBV5-6 with TRBJ1-5; 7 bases are shared with TRBD1. V lost 3 bases, J lost 0 bases, and 12 bases stayed unmatched. This CDR3 is 18 amino acids long. Germline assignment: CDR1 SGHDT and CDR2 YYEEEE. The CDR3 here is CASSSRYGTVDSNQPQHF. The CDR3 nucleotides are TGTGCCAGCAGCTCCCGATACGGGACAGTCGATAGCAATCAGCCCCAGCATTTT.

V gene TRBV7-9 combines with J gene TRBJ1-3, with D unclear. Germline CDR1 is SEHNR and CDR2 is FQNEAQ (reference sequence). V shed 2 bases and J shed 0 bases, with 8 bases lying between them. This CDR3 contains 15 residues. The DNA of the CDR3 is TGTGCCAGCAGCTTACCGGTCGGCTCTGGAAACACCATATATTTT. Translated, it gives CASSLPVGSGNTIYF. Full variable domain (rest looked up from reference TRBV7-9 and TRBJ1-3): DTGVSQNPRHKITKRGQNVTFRCDPISEHNRLYWYRQTLGQGPEFLTYFQNEAQLEKSRLLSDRFSAERPKGSFSTLEIQRTEQGDSAMYLCASSLPVGSGNTIYFGEGSWLTVV.

The chain carries TRBV11-2 and TRBJ2-7, with unresolved D. The V and J ends lost 0 bases and 2 bases respectively, with 11 bases between them. The CDR3 is made up of 15 amino acids. The germline gives CDR1 SGHAT, CDR2 FQNNGV. The CDR3 is CASSLEAGPAYEQYF. The CDR3 nucleotides are TGTGCCAGCAGCTTAGAGGCAGGTCCGGCCTACGAGCAGTACTTC.

The gene calls are TRBV6-5 and TRBJ2-1, with 10 bases aligning to TRBD2. J was trimmed by 7 bases and V by 6 bases; bases with no gene match: 9. This CDR3 comprises 15 residues. Germline values: CDR1 MNHEY, CDR2 SVGAGI. The CDR3 here is CASRFSGRAGNEQFF. As DNA, the CDR3 is TGTGCCAGCAGATTCAGCGGGAGGGCCGGTAATGAGCAGTTCTTC.